This T cell receptor (beta chain) came from a study of neurological immune-mediated disorders. Study results and limitations: The multiple sclerosis repertoire cluster had no association with any clinical or MRI feature.

The CDR3 extends over 15 amino acids. The J segment lost 5 bases and the V segment lost 1 base, leaving 6 bases of the junction unmatched. CDR1 and CDR2 from the germline V gene are SGHTA and FQGNSA. In regard to this clonotype: As yet, its antigen is unknown.

The cDNA was produced through 5'RACE with 10-nucleotide random UMIs. A single record per CDR3 protein comes from TCRdb applying MiXCR to the 5' RACE reads. The sample lists 30,000 to 40,000 distinct CDR3 sequences; about 3.8% were seen once. The chain employs TRBV7-2 and TRBJ2-5; 8 bases are shared with TRBD1. This receptor was identified in a man in his thirties or forties with multiple sclerosis. Input material: PBMCs. The CDR3 sequence is CASSLDAGGWETQYF. CDR3 DNA sequence: TGTGCCAGCAGCTTAGACGCAGGGGGCTGGGAGACCCAGTACTTC.